Listed here is a single TCR beta chain. This entry comes from a study of radiotherapy plus CTLA-4 blockade in lung cancer. Clones were sequenced by immunoSEQ multiplex PCR, and TCRdb holds only the in-frame ones, with some missing. The data contain more than 65,000 clones, over 80% of them singletons. V was pared by 3 bases and J by 6 bases, with 7 bases of the junction left unmatched. This CDR3 is 14 amino acids long. CDR1 LGHNA and CDR2 YNFKEQ come from the germline V gene. V is TRBV4-2 and J is TRBJ1-1, with 7 bases identical to TRBD1. The sample in question was peripheral blood, obtained from a patient treated with radiotherapy plus ipilimumab. The sequence was obtained from a human donor with non-small cell lung cancer who had stable disease on radiotherapy plus ipilimumab. The CDR3 DNA reads as TGTGCCAGCAGCCAGGATGACAGGGAGGCTGAAGCTTTCTTT. Protein product: CASSQDDREAEAFF.